The 15 T cell receptor beta chains below all came from one sample that was sequenced in a study of T cells in Graves' hyperthyroidism and ophthalmopathy (dated by TCRdb to the late 2010s). The library relied on multiplex PCR. Reads for this sample came from an Illumina HiSeq 2000. Amplification of TCR beta CDR3 regions was carried out from RNA transcripts. The TCR CDR3 was subjected to a first round of RT-PCR using the HTBI primer set and the Qiagen OneStep RT-PCR kit. TCRdb applied fastp at Q25 and MiXCR to the public reads, then kept only in-frame beta chains. One record per CDR3 amino acid sequence lists the most common genes and DNA. The sample table lists more than 300,000 distinct CDR3 sequences, about 18% of them with a count of one. Almost 35% of the sample goes to the ten largest clones. The sequenced sample consisted of blood. The receptors were gathered from a woman in her 30s with Graves' hyperthyroidism that later progressed to Graves' ophthalmopathy.

This clonotype was counted many times. The chain couples TRBV9 to TRBJ1-2; no firm D call. The CDR3 sequence is 14 residues long. Per germline, CDR1 SGDLS and CDR2 YYNGEE. V was pared by 0 bases and J by 0 bases, with 6 bases between. The CDR3 spells CASSVGTANYGYTF. CDR3 nucleotide sequence: TGTGCCAGCAGCGTAGGCACCGCTAACTATGGCTACACCTTC.

This clonotype was seen many times. The chain joins TRBV15 to TRBJ1-1; D may be TRBD1 (5 bases). This CDR3 spans 16 amino acids. Trimming took 0 bases from V and 6 from J, leaving 17 bases between them. Germline lookup yields CDR1 LNHNV and CDR2 YYDKDF (reference sequence). CDR3 residues: CATSRDLGGFEAEAFF. CDR3 DNA: TGTGCCACCAGCAGAGATCTTGGGGGGTTTGAGGCTGAAGCTTTCTTT.

A few counts support this clonotype. The junction shows a germline mismatch at one end, possibly a read error. The V call is TRBV7-9, the J call TRBJ2-1, with D possibly matching TRBD2 (6 bases). From germline, CDR1 is SEHNR and CDR2 FQNEAQ (reference sequence). CDR3 length equals 17 residues. CDR3 nucleotides: TGTGCCAGCAGCCCCCGGTGGGGCGGGGACGCCTACAATGGGCAGTTCTTC. This codes for CASSPRWGGDAYNGQFF.

This clonotype was seen only a few times. V usage is TRBV11-2 and J usage is TRBJ2-2, with 10 bases lining up with TRBD1. The CDR3 sequence is 16 residues long. J lost 5 bases, V lost 2 bases, and 5 bases had no gene match. Germline lookup yields CDR1 SGHAT and CDR2 FQNNGV. The CDR3 is CASSLWTGGMTGELFF. The CDR3 nucleotides are TGTGCCAGCAGCTTATGGACAGGGGGAATGACCGGGGAGCTGTTTTTT.

This clonotype was recorded at least ten times. This chain connects TRBV2 to TRBJ1-2, with a possible D match to TRBD1 (5 bases). Deletions cut 4 bases from V and 6 bases from J, with 27 bases between. CDR1 SNHLY and CDR2 FYNNEI come from the germline V gene. The CDR3 has 18 residues. The CDR3 region has the DNA TGTGCCAGCAGTGCTTACTTATTCCGTGGGGGGAGTGAAAATGGCTACACCTTC. This encodes CASSAYLFRGGSENGYTF.

This clonotype was detected many times. The chain joins TRBV7-9 to TRBJ2-2, with D uncertain. Germline loops: CDR1 SEHNR, CDR2 FQNEAQ (reference sequence). The length of the CDR3 is 17 residues. Between the trimmed V and J ends, which lost 5 bases and 1 base, there was a span of 17 bases. The CDR3 sequence is CASSNPEAAWNTGELFF. CDR3 in DNA: TGTGCCAGCAGCAACCCCGAGGCAGCCTGGAACACCGGGGAGCTGTTTTTT. Full variable domain (rest looked up from reference TRBV7-9 and TRBJ2-2): DTGVSQNPRHKITKRGQNVTFRCDPISEHNRLYWYRQTLGQGPEFLTYFQNEAQLEKSRLLSDRFSAERPKGSFSTLEIQRTEQGDSAMYLCASSNPEAAWNTGELFFGEGSRLTVL.

This clonotype was found many times. The J gene is TRBJ2-2, the V gene TRBV12-3 or TRBV12-4; D gene ambiguous. The ends were cut back, 3 bases at V and 3 bases at J, with 2 bases in the middle. CDR3 length equals 12 residues. The CDR3 reads CASSFYTGELFF. DNA for the CDR3: TGTGCCAGCAGTTTCTACACCGGGGAGCTGTTTTTT.

This clonotype was counted many times. This rearrangement joins TRBV29-1 to TRBJ2-5, with a weak D call TRBD2 (5 bases). V dropped 2 bases and J dropped 2 bases, with 15 bases sitting between them. From germline, CDR1 is SQVTM and CDR2 ANQGSEA. The CDR3 length is 15 residues. CDR3 residues: CSVETLREFQETQYF. As DNA, the CDR3 is TGCAGCGTTGAAACCCTAAGGGAGTTTCAAGAGACCCAGTACTTC. Supplemented by reference TRBV29-1 and TRBJ2-5, the full variable domain reads SAVISQKPSRDICQRGTSLTIQCQVDSQVTMMFWYRQQPGQSLTLIATANQGSEATYESGFVIDKFPISRPNLTFSTLTVSNMSPEDSSIYLCSVETLREFQETQYFGPGTRLLVL.

This clonotype appeared a few times. The chain has TRBV10-1 and TRBJ2-1, with D possibly matching TRBD2 (5 bases). From germline, CDR1 is WNHNN and CDR2 SYGVQD (reference sequence). There are 13 residues in the CDR3. The V end lost 6 bases, the J end lost 9 bases, and 15 bases lay between the germline ends. The CDR3 coding sequence is TGCGCCAGCAGAGGACCCTTGGGGAGTGAGCAGTTCTTC. Translation gives CASRGPLGSEQFF.

This clonotype was detected many times. V usage is TRBV11-2 and J usage is TRBJ2-1; 8 nucleotides agree with TRBD2. The CDR3 covers 16 residues. V gave up 9 bases and J gave up 0 bases; unmatched junction bases: 10. CDR1 and CDR2 from the germline V gene are SGHAT and FQNNGV. The CDR3: CASTSGSGPSYNEQFF. DNA for the CDR3: TGTGCCAGTACCAGCGGGAGTGGGCCCTCCTACAATGAGCAGTTCTTC.

This clonotype was seen more than once but under ten times. This chain links TRBV18 with TRBJ1-1; tentatively, D is TRBD1 (5 bases). The CDR3 is 14 amino acids. CDR1 KGHSH and CDR2 LQKENI come from the germline V gene. The V gene lost 2 bases and the J gene lost 4 bases, with 11 bases spanning the gap. CDR3 residues: CASSPAGGTTEAFF. CDR3 sequence (DNA): TGTGCCAGCTCACCAGCGGGGGGGACCACTGAAGCTTTCTTT. Supplemented by reference TRBV18 and TRBJ1-1, the full variable domain reads NAGVMQNPRHLVRRRGQEARLRCSPMKGHSHVYWYRQLPEEGLKFMVYLQKENIIDESGMPKERFSAEFPKEGPSILRIQQVVRGDSAAYFCASSPAGGTTEAFFGQGTRLTVV.

This clonotype was found many times. The CDR3 coding sequence is TGTGCCAGCAGTATCAGAACAACTAATGAAAAACTGTTTTTT. Its protein product is CASSIRTTNEKLFF. J is TRBJ1-4 and V is TRBV28; D gene unclear. Trimming cost V 5 bases and J 0 bases, with 7 bases left between them. The CDR3 consists of 14 residues. The germline gives CDR1 MDHEN, CDR2 SYDVKM.

This clonotype was counted only a few times. The chain has TRBV29-1 and TRBJ2-3; the D gene is possibly TRBD2 (6 bases). The CDR3 consists of 14 residues. From germline, CDR1 is SQVTM and CDR2 ANQGSEA. V was shortened by 4 bases and J by 2 bases, with 13 bases between the two germline ends. The CDR3 DNA follows: TGCAGCGTTGCCGCCGGGACTGCCACAGATACGCAGTATTTT. Translation: CSVAAGTATDTQYF.

The chain recombines TRBV3-1 with TRBJ2-1; no clear D. The CDR3 length is 16 residues. Looked up from germline, CDR1 is LGHDT and CDR2 is YNNKEL (reference sequence). V was clipped by 0 bases and J by 0 bases, with 9 bases between them. CDR3 amino acids: CASSQDLSYSYNEQFF. CDR3 bases: TGTGCCAGCAGCCAAGACCTGTCATACTCCTACAATGAGCAGTTCTTC.

This clonotype was observed at least ten times. This chain uses TRBV18 with TRBJ2-6; D remains unclear. CDR1 KGHSH and CDR2 LQKENI come from the germline V gene. CDR3 size: 16 residues. The V gene lost 0 bases and the J gene lost 0 bases, with 6 bases spanning the gap. The CDR3 region is CASSPPWGSGANVLTF. The CDR3 DNA follows: TGTGCCAGCTCACCACCGTGGGGCTCTGGGGCCAACGTCCTGACTTTC.